The present entry profiles one T cell receptor beta chain with its context. What it recognizes is unknown. TCRdb used MiXCR to reprocess the reads, holding one entry per CDR3 protein. The data contain some 500,000 distinct CDR3 sequences, about 40% of them seen just once; the ten biggest clones take up around 46%. The germline V and J ends were trimmed by 2 bases and 0 bases, with 8 bases remaining between them. Germline CDR1 SGHAT, CDR2 FQNNGV. This CDR3 is built from 15 residues. These data originate in a study of T cell repertoires in cytomegalovirus infection. Study information: Public signatures in TCR beta pointed to CMV infection and matching HLA type.

This specimen was cultured PBMCs, taken from culture after CMV antigen stimulation. This sequence joins TRBV11-2 and TRBJ1-5, with D perhaps matching TRBD1 (5 bases). The TCR was taken from a human donor in good health (CMV status not recorded). Some clones in this sample may be carry-over from other donors' samples. Here the CDR3 reads CASSLWGDSNQPQHF. The CDR3 bases are TGTGCCAGCAGCTTATGGGGGGATAGCAATCAGCCCCAGCATTTT.